This T cell receptor beta chain appears in the sequencing data of a study of technical replicates of blood from a few donors. The V and J ends lost 5 bases and 4 bases, in that order; junction bases with no gene match: 7. The germline V gene encodes CDR1 SGHTA and CDR2 FQGNSA. The length of the CDR3 is 15 residues. Produced via immunoSEQ multiplex PCR; TCRdb's table is partial and in-frame only. The sample has tens of thousands of clones, approximately 94% seen once. The receptor was derived from a human donor in good health. The J gene is TRBJ2-2, the V gene TRBV7-2; 7 bases are shared with TRBD2. The sequencing input was T cells isolated from PBMCs. This CDR3 reads CASSRGTTFTGELFF. Here the CDR3 DNA reads TGTGCCAGCAGCCGTGGGACTACATTCACCGGGGAGCTGTTTTTT. The full variable domain, in which reference TRBV7-2 and TRBJ2-2 provide the parts outside the CDR3, is GAGVSQSPSNKVTEKGKDVELRCDPISGHTALYWYRQSLGQGLEFLIYFQGNSAPDKSGLPSDRFSAERTGGSVSTLTIQRTQQEDSAVYLCASSRGTTFTGELFFGEGSRLTVL.